A selection of T cell receptor beta chains follows, all from one sample in a study of control samples from healthy donors and cancer patients. The repertoire was sequenced with immunoSEQ multiplex PCR; TCRdb's copy has only in-frame clones and lacks some. The sample shows around 140,000 clones, 93% of them seen only once. The sequencing sample was made of blood. All receptors derive from a man between 18 and 35 years old in good health. The CDR3 runs from the conserved cysteine through the conserved F or W. D genes are given only for firm matches. Clone size is shown for a subset of rows, as once, few, many or a class of expanded clone.

d_call clone_size j_call v_call cdr3_aa cdr3_nt
. . TRBJ1-4 TRBV12-3/TRBV12-4 CASSPDSNEKLFF TGTGCCAGCAGTCCAGACAGTAATGAAAAACTGTTTTTT
. . TRBJ2-5 TRBV11-2 CASSLVHQETQYF TGTGCCAGCAGCTTAGTGCACCAAGAGACCCAGTACTTC
. . TRBJ1-5 TRBV27 CASSLSSDRAQHF TGTGCCAGCAGTTTATCTTCAGATCGGGCCCAGCATTTT
. . TRBJ1-3 TRBV28 CASSLVPPGSGNTIYF TGTGCCAGCAGTTTAGTGCCACCTGGCTCTGGAAACACCATATATTTT
. . TRBJ2-7 TRBV7-2 CASSSSLPGEQYF TGTGCCAGCAGTTCCTCCCTTCCTGGCGAGCAGTACTTC
TRBD2 . TRBJ2-1 TRBV30 CAWSVGGGSYNEQFF TGTGCCTGGAGTGTTGGGGGGGGCTCCTACAATGAGCAGTTCTTC
TRBD1 . TRBJ2-7 TRBV18 CASGDRVHRYEQYF TGTGCCAGCGGAGACAGGGTGCATCGCTACGAGCAGTACTTC
. . TRBJ1-2 TRBV5-1 CASSLDPPGQGYHYGYTF TGCGCCAGCAGCTTGGACCCTCCCGGGCAGGGATACCACTATGGCTACACCTTC
TRBD2 . TRBJ2-3 TRBV7-2 CASSLGLAGGGTDTQYF TGTGCCAGCAGCTTGGGCCTAGCGGGGGGAGGCACAGATACGCAGTATTTT
TRBD2 . TRBJ2-7 TRBV19 CASSMGLAGVYEQYF TGTGCCAGTAGTATGGGACTAGCGGGTGTCTACGAGCAGTACTTC
. . TRBJ1-5 TRBV19 CASSIPGNQPQHF TGTGCCAGTAGTATACCAGGGAATCAGCCCCAGCATTTT
TRBD2 . TRBJ2-2 TRBV7-9 CASSFSGANTGELFF TGTGCCAGCAGCTTTAGCGGGGCTAACACCGGGGAGCTGTTTTTT
. . TRBJ1-5 TRBV30 CASEGKGGGQPQHF TGTGCCAGCGAGGGGAAGGGGGGAGGGCAGCCCCAGCATTTT
TRBD2 . TRBJ2-7 TRBV6-1 CASSEALRGGESGYEQYF TGTGCCAGCAGTGAAGCGCTTCGGGGAGGGGAAAGTGGTTACGAGCAGTACTTC
. . TRBJ2-7 TRBV4-1 CASSQVGGDYEQYF TGCGCCAGCAGCCAAGTGGGTGGGGATTACGAGCAGTACTTC
. . TRBJ2-7 TRBV12-3/TRBV12-4 CASSGGGPEQYF TGTGCCAGCAGCGGTGGGGGGCCCGAGCAGTACTTC
TRBD2 . TRBJ2-3 TRBV4-3 CASSQDTGLASGFTDTQYF TGCGCCAGCAGCCAAGATACCGGACTAGCGTCGGGGTTCACAGATACGCAGTATTTT
TRBD1 . TRBJ2-5 TRBV6-5 CASSLGQPQETQYF TGTGCCAGCAGCCTGGGACAGCCGCAAGAGACCCAGTACTTC
TRBD1 few TRBJ2-2 TRBV5-1 CASSLGTGGLELFF TGCGCCAGCAGCCTGGGGACAGGGGGGCTGGAGCTGTTTTTT
. . TRBJ2-1 TRBV19 CASSIDGNNEQFF TGTGCCAGTAGTATTGACGGGAACAATGAGCAGTTCTTC
TRBD2 . TRBJ2-7 TRBV30 CALSGGTSYEQYF TGTGCCTTAAGCGGGGGCACTTCCTACGAGCAGTACTTC
. . TRBJ1-2 TRBV13 CASSLGDSHYGYTF TGTGCCAGCAGCTTAGGGGACAGCCACTATGGCTACACCTTC
TRBD1 . TRBJ2-2 TRBV5-1 CARQGASNTGELFF TGCGCCAGACAGGGGGCATCGAACACCGGGGAGCTGTTTTTT
. . TRBJ2-3 TRBV19 CASSQAGAGFFTDTQYF TGTGCCAGTAGTCAAGCAGGCGCGGGTTTTTTTACAGATACGCAGTATTTT
. . TRBJ1-3 TRBV7-9 CASQEGGAGNTIYF TGTGCCAGCCAGGAGGGGGGAGCTGGAAACACCATATATTTT
. . TRBJ1-2 TRBV25-1 CATEPSGNYGYTF TGTGCCACCGAACCTAGCGGGAACTATGGCTACACCTTC